This T cell receptor (beta chain) appears in the sequencing data of a study of early stage breast cancer tumors. This CDR3 has 15 amino acids. V lost 2 bases and J 5 bases, leaving 18 bases between the germline ends. CDR1 and CDR2 (germline): GTSNPN, SVGIG (reference sequence). Each sample had two DNA replicates, about 0.52 ug blood or around 1.5 ug tissue. The assay was immunoSEQ multiplex PCR, and TCRdb's table has in-frame clones only and misses some. The sample lists tens of thousands of clones, more than 60% occurring once. This chain uses TRBV30 with TRBJ2-5; TRBD1 might be the D (6 bases). The source is a person aged 25 to 39 with breast cancer. Material for sequencing was blood. The CDR3 DNA follows: TGTGCCTGGAGTAGATACCAGGGGCCGGGGGAGACCCAGTACTTC. It specifies CAWSRYQGPGETQYF.